The present T cell receptor (beta chain) was sequenced within a study of early stage breast cancer tumors. Turning to the study itself: Invasive lobular carcinomas made up about 30% of the 12 ER+/PR+/HER2- tumors. Findings of the study overall: Tumors had approximately 2.5-fold higher T cell density than normal breast.

As to this clone: Antigen unknown.

Germline CDR1 and CDR2: KGHSH and LQKENI. The CDR3 covers 15 residues. With 3 bases removed from V and 0 bases from J, the gap between germline ends came to 11 bases. Measured with immunoSEQ multiplex PCR; TCRdb has only the in-frame clones, and not every one. This table has some 48,000 clones, around 83% appearing once. The clonotype was recovered from a person aged 45 to 60 with breast cancer. Sequencing used blood. The rearrangement uses TRBV18 and TRBJ1-2; D call uncertain. The CDR3 loop reads CASSPTAPANYGYTF. The CDR3 bases are TGTGCCAGCTCACCGACGGCTCCTGCTAACTATGGCTACACCTTC.